The T cell receptor beta chain under discussion was sequenced for a study of T-cell memory formation after mild COVID-19. Study background: Across donors, TCR clusters were largely donor specific. Study-wide results and caveats: Clones shrinking between day 15 and 85 showed a balanced CD4/CD8 split, and those that grew later tilted toward CD4+. Researchers found some responding clones in pre-infection memory, a sign that cross-reactive memory joined.

This clonotype has more than one count but fewer than ten. The target antigen is unknown. V lost 4 bases to trimming and J lost 7 bases; unmatched junction nucleotides: 14. CDR1 is SGHRS, CDR2 YFSETQ, per germline. The CDR3 is 17 amino acids. Researchers used 5'RACE with constant-segment primers to make TCR alpha and TCR beta cDNA libraries that carry sample barcodes and UMIs. TCRdb re-called the 5' RACE reads with MiXCR, one entry per CDR3 protein. Seen here are tens of thousands of distinct CDR3 sequences, approximately 13% observed once, and the top ten hold about 27%. The sequence came from an adult woman who had mild COVID-19 (a few samples of this study predate the infection). Cell type and time point are not known. V gene TRBV5-1 combines with J gene TRBJ2-1; 10 bases line up with TRBD1. The sequenced material came from PBMCs or a T cell subset sorted from them (not recorded which). The CDR3 reads CASSPSKTGTGANEQFF. The CDR3, as DNA: TGCGCCAGCAGCCCGTCGAAGACCGGGACAGGGGCTAATGAGCAGTTCTTC.